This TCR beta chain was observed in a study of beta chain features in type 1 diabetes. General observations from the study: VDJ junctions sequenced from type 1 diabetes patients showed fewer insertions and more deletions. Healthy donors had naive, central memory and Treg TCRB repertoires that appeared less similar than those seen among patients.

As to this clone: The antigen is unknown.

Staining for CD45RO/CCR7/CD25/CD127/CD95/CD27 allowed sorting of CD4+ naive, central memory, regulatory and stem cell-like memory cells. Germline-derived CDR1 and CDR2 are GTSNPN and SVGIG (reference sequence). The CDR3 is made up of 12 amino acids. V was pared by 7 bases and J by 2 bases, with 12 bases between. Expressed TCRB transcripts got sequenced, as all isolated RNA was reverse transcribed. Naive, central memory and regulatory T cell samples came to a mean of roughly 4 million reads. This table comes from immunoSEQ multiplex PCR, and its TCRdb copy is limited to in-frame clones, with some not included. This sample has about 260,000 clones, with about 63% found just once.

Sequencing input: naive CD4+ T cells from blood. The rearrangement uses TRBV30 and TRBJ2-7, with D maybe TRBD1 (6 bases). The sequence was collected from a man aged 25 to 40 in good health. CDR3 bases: TGTGCCTTCCAGGGGAGCGCCTACGAGCAGTACTTC. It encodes CAFQGSAYEQYF.